The next 13 T cell receptor beta chains were all read from a single sample in a study of blood T cell repertoires in COVID-19. Sequenced by immunoSEQ multiplex PCR; TCRdb stores in-frame clones only, minus some. The sample lists about half a million clones, roughly 85% occurring once. Input material: peripheral blood. The receptors originated from a human donor in a cohort sampled during active COVID-19.

The V call is TRBV6-5, the J call TRBJ2-1; 7 nucleotides agree with TRBD2. Germline-derived CDR1 and CDR2 are MNHEY and SVGAGI. The CDR3 is 13 amino acids. J lost 6 bases, V lost 8 bases, and 7 bases had no gene match. CDR3 DNA sequence: TGTGCCAGCCGGAGGGAGGGCCGCAATGAGCAGTTCTTC. Translated: CASRREGRNEQFF.

This chain links TRBV19 with TRBJ1-2, with 7 bases matching TRBD1. Germline V CDR1 and CDR2: LNHDA, SQIVND (reference sequence). V was pared by 7 bases and J by 1 base, with 15 bases of the junction left unmatched. This CDR3 has 17 residues. DNA of the CDR3: TGTGCCAGTACCCTCCGACGACAGGGCGAAGGTAACTATGGCTACACCTTC. This translates into CASTLRRQGEGNYGYTF.

The chain carries TRBV5-1 and TRBJ1-1, with D tentatively TRBD1 (6 bases). The germline V gene encodes CDR1 SGHRS and CDR2 YFSETQ. The CDR3 is made up of 13 amino acids. The V end was cut by 0 bases, the J end by 8 bases, with 11 bases between. The CDR3 sequence is CASSLAWGTEAFF. DNA for the CDR3: TGCGCCAGCAGCTTGGCCTGGGGGACAGAAGCTTTCTTT.

The rearrangement links TRBV18 to TRBJ1-6, with TRBD1 matching over 8 bases. The length of the CDR3 is 14 residues. The J segment lost 7 bases and the V segment lost 3 bases, leaving 2 bases of the junction unmatched. CDR1 and CDR2 from the germline V gene are KGHSH and LQKENI. The CDR3 loop reads CASSPDRVNSPLHF. The CDR3 bases are TGTGCCAGCTCACCGGACAGGGTGAATTCACCCCTCCACTTT.

Concerning this clone itself: The junction does not match germline at one end; this may be a read error. Different DNA sequences within this sample yield the same CDR3. The CDR3 DNA reads TGTGCCAGTACCACAGGGGACCAGAACACCGGGGAGCTATTTTTT. Protein product: CASTTGDQNTGELFF. The rearrangement links TRBV19 to TRBJ2-2; 7 positions match TRBD1. Germline CDR1 and CDR2: LNHDA and SQIVND (reference sequence). This CDR3 has 15 residues.

The rearrangement links TRBV30 to TRBJ1-1, with D perhaps matching TRBD1 (6 bases). CDR1 and CDR2 (germline): GTSNPN, SVGIG (reference sequence). This CDR3 is 15 amino acids long. Trimming cost V 4 bases and J 1 base, with 16 bases left between them. CDR3 region: CAWKPTGSKNTEAFF. The DNA of the CDR3 is TGTGCCTGGAAACCTACAGGGAGTAAGAACACTGAAGCTTTCTTT.

This clone was detected only once. The genes are TRBV3-1 (or the pseudogene TRBV3-2) and TRBJ2-1; TRBD2 aligns across 9 bases. Losses at the gene ends were 1 base for V and 8 bases for J; bases not matched to a gene: 3. From germline, CDR1 is LGHDT and CDR2 YNNKEL (reference sequence). The CDR3 is 14 amino acids. CDR3 sequence reads: CASSQAPSGDEQFF. CDR3 nucleotides: TGTGCCAGCAGCCAAGCCCCTAGCGGGGATGAGCAGTTCTTC.

V and J are TRBV5-1 and TRBJ1-4; TRBD1 might be the D (5 bases). The CDR3 has 15 amino acids. The V gene lost 1 base and the J gene lost 6 bases, with 13 bases spanning the gap. Germline V gene data show CDR1 as SGHRS and CDR2 as YFSETQ. The CDR3 spells CASSLMGRRDEKLFF. In DNA form, the CDR3 reads TGCGCCAGCAGCTTGATGGGACGGAGGGATGAAAAACTGTTTTTT.

CDR3 DNA sequence: TGTGCCATCTCGGGGACTAGCGGGGTCCAAGAGACCCAGTACTTC. This codes for CAISGTSGVQETQYF. The rearrangement links TRBV10-3 to TRBJ2-5, with TRBD2 matching over 13 bases. This CDR3 region has 15 residues. The V gene end was trimmed by 8 bases and the J gene end by 1 base; junction bases not matched to a gene: 4. Germline CDR1 reads ENHRY; CDR2 reads SYGVKD.

The chain is built from TRBV5-4 and TRBJ1-2, with 9 bases that match TRBD1. CDR3 length equals 13 residues. Trimming at V came to 3 bases and at J to 9 bases, leaving 6 bases not matched to a gene. The germline gives CDR1 SGHNT, CDR2 YYREEE (reference sequence). CDR3 amino acids: CASSWDREGSYTF. CDR3 DNA: TGTGCCAGCAGCTGGGACAGGGAAGGAAGCTACACCTTC.

The chain joins TRBV7-9 to TRBJ2-3; 7 bases map to TRBD1. Per the germline V gene, CDR1 is SEHNR and CDR2 is FQNEAQ (reference sequence). The length of the CDR3 is 15 residues. V lost 5 bases, J lost 0 bases, and 5 bases stayed unmatched. This chain's CDR3 is CASSPGTVSTDTQYF. In DNA form, the CDR3 reads TGTGCCAGCAGCCCAGGGACAGTAAGCACAGATACGCAGTATTTT.

The V call is TRBV7-3, the J call TRBJ2-2; no firm D call. The germline gives CDR1 SGHTA, CDR2 FQGTGA. The V gene lost 4 bases and the J gene lost 5 bases, with 8 bases spanning the gap. There are 13 residues in the CDR3. The CDR3 loop is CASSSPVTGELFF. The DNA for the CDR3 is TGTGCCAGCAGCTCCCCTGTTACCGGGGAGCTGTTTTTT.

The V call is TRBV5-6, the J call TRBJ1-2, with 7 bases that match TRBD1. The CDR3 sequence is 16 residues long. Germline CDR1 SGHDT, CDR2 YYEEEE. V lost 3 bases, J lost 3 bases, and 11 bases stayed unmatched. The CDR3, as DNA: TGTGCCAGCAGCTCCGACAGGGTGGAAGGGTACTATGGCTACACCTTC. Encoded protein: CASSSDRVEGYYGYTF.